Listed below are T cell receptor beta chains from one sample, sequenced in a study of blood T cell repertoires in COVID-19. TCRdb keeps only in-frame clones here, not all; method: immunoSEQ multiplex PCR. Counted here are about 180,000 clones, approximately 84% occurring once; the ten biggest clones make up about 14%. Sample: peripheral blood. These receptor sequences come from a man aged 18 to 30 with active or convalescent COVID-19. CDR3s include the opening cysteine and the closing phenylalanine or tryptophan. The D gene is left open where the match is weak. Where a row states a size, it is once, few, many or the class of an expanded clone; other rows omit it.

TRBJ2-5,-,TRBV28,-,CASTPDTGRKTQYF,TGTGCCAGCACCCCGGACACCGGTCGAAAGACCCAGTACTTC
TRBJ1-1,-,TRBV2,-,CASSEPLRVGAFF,TGTGCCAGCAGTGAACCCCTCAGGGTTGGGGCTTTCTTT
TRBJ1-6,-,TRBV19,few,CASSMQGGSSYNSPLHF,TGTGCCAGTAGTATGCAGGGAGGGTCCTCCTATAATTCACCCCTCCACTTT
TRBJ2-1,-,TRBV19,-,CASSISAGPNNEQFF,TGTGCCAGTAGTATTTCGGCAGGGCCTAACAATGAGCAGTTCTTC
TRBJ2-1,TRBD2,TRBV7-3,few,CASSLFSSGKEQFF,TGTGCCAGCAGCTTATTTTCCAGCGGGAAAGAGCAGTTCTTC
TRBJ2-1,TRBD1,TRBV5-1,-,CASSSNPGQGANNEQFF,TGCGCCAGCAGCTCGAACCCGGGACAGGGGGCGAACAATGAGCAGTTCTTC
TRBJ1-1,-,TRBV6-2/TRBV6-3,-,CASSRTDNTEAFF,TGTGCCAGCAGCCGAACAGATAACACTGAAGCTTTCTTT
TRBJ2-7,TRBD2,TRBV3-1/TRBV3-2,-,CASSQAPSGGRSYEQYF,TGTGCCAGCAGCCAAGCCCCTAGCGGGGGCCGCTCCTACGAGCAGTACTTC
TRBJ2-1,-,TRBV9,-,CASSVSPSRINEQFF,TGTGCCAGCAGCGTTTCCCCGTCGCGGATCAATGAGCAGTTCTTC
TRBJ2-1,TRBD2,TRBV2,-,CASRGLAGLYNEQFF,TGTGCCAGCCGCGGACTAGCGGGACTTTACAATGAGCAGTTCTTC
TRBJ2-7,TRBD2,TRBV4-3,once,CASSPSLLTSGGYEQYF,TGCGCCAGCAGCCCCTCCCTTTTGACTAGCGGGGGGTACGAGCAGTACTTC
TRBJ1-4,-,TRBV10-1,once,CASSERSSNEKLFF,TGCGCCAGCAGTGAGCGGTCATCTAATGAAAAACTGTTTTTT
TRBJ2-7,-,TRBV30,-,CAWSPLQVVFGQYF,TGTGCCTGGAGTCCGTTACAGGTAGTTTTTGGGCAGTACTTC
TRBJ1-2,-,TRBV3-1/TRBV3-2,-,CASSQGAGKYGYTF,TGTGCCAGCAGCCAAGGGGCAGGGAAATATGGCTACACCTTC
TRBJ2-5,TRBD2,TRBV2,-,CASSEALRGGSRETQYF,TGTGCCAGCAGTGAAGCGCTTCGGGGGGGATCACGGGAGACCCAGTACTTC
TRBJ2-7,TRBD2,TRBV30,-,CAWSVPRDYRYEQYF,TGTGCCTGGAGTGTACCGAGGGACTACCGCTACGAGCAGTACTTC
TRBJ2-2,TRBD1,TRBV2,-,CASSWDRGTGELFF,TGTGCCAGCAGTTGGGACAGGGGAACCGGGGAGCTGTTTTTT
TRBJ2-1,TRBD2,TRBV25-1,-,CASSESGGIYNEQFF,TGTGCCAGCAGTGAATCGGGGGGGATTTACAATGAGCAGTTCTTC
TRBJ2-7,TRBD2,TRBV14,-,CASSQNPGLTHEQYF,TGTGCCAGCAGCCAAAACCCGGGACTAACCCACGAGCAGTACTTC
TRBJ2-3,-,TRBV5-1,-,CASSPPGTGGDTQYF,TGCGCCAGCAGCCCCCCCGGAACTGGAGGAGATACGCAGTATTTT
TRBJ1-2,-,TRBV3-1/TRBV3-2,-,CASSQAPTGGGYTF,TGTGCCAGCAGCCAAGCCCCGACAGGTGGAGGCTACACCTTC
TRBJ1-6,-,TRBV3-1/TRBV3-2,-,CASSRTTGGNSPLHF,TGTGCCAGCAGCCGCACTACAGGTGGGAATTCACCCCTCCACTTT
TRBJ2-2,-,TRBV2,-,CASSVSVNTGELFF,TGTGCCAGCAGTGTCAGCGTGAACACCGGGGAGCTGTTTTTT
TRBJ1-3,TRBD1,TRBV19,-,CASKITGDSGNTIYF,TGTGCCAGTAAGATCACAGGGGACTCTGGAAACACCATATATTTT
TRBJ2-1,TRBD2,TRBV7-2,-,CASSLGLAGRGEQFF,TGTGCCAGCAGCTTAGGGCTAGCGGGAAGGGGTGAGCAGTTCTTC
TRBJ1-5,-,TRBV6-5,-,CASGQNSNQPQHF,TGTGCCAGCGGGCAGAATAGCAATCAGCCCCAGCATTTT
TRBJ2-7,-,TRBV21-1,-,CASSNPPTSGSSYEQYF,TGTGCCAGCAGCAACCCCCCGACTAGCGGTAGCTCCTACGAGCAGTACTTC
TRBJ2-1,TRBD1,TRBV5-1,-,CASSQLQGAKNEQFF,TGCGCCAGCAGCCAACTCCAGGGGGCGAAAAATGAGCAGTTCTTC
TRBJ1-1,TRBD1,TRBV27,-,CASSLYQGALNTEAFF,TGTGCCAGCAGTTTATATCAGGGGGCCCTGAACACTGAAGCTTTCTTT
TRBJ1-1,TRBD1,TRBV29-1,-,CSVRKQGADTEAFF,TGCAGCGTTCGTAAACAGGGGGCCGACACTGAAGCTTTCTTT
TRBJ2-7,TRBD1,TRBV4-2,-,CASSQDKQGRYEQYF,TGTGCCAGCAGCCAAGATAAACAGGGGAGATACGAGCAGTACTTC
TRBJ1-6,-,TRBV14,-,CASSQRRDSPLHF,TGTGCCAGCAGCCAACGGCGGGATTCACCCCTCCACTTT
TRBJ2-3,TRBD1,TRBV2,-,CASSRDRGTDTQYF,TGTGCCAGCAGCCGGGACAGGGGGACAGATACGCAGTATTTT
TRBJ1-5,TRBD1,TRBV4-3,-,CASSQGRGPNQPQHF,TGCGCCAGCAGCCAAGGCAGGGGGCCCAATCAGCCCCAGCATTTT
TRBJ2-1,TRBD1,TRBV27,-,CASSVPGQGARGNEQFF,TGTGCCAGCAGTGTACCGGGACAGGGGGCTAGGGGGAATGAGCAGTTCTTC
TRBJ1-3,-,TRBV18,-,CASSPVSPPGSTGNTIYF,TGTGCCAGCTCACCCGTCTCGCCGCCAGGCTCTACTGGAAACACCATATATTTT
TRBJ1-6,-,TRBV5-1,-,CASSLSTGPYNSPLHF,TGCGCCAGCAGCTTATCGACAGGCCCCTATAATTCACCCCTCCACTTT
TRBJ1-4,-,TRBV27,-,CASSLSGRNYEKLFF,TGTGCCAGCAGTTTATCGGGCAGGAACTATGAAAAACTGTTTTTT
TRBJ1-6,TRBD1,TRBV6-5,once,CASSLRQGRSPLHF,TGTGCCAGCAGCTTACGACAGGGTCGTTCACCCCTCCACTTT
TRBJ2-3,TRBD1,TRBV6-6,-,CASSRQGDTQYF,TGTGCCAGCAGCCGACAGGGGGATACGCAGTATTTT
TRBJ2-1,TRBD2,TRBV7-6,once,CASSRLAGGIHEQFF,TGTGCCAGCAGTCGACTAGCGGGAGGGATCCATGAGCAGTTCTTC
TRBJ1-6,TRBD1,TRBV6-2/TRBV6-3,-,CASSYPGTGFSPLHF,TGTGCCAGCAGTTACCCTGGGACAGGGTTCTCACCCCTCCACTTT
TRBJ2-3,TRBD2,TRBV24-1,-,CATSDPGGRGTQYF,TGTGCCACCAGTGACCCGGGAGGGCGGGGTACGCAGTATTTT
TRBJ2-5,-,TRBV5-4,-,CASSHGLIQETQYF,TGTGCCAGCAGCCACGGACTGATCCAAGAGACCCAGTACTTC
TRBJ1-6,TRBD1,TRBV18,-,CASSPSGGSPLHF,TGTGCCAGCTCACCGTCAGGGGGGTCACCCCTCCACTTT
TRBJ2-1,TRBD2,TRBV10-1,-,CASSELAGGRNEQFF,TGCGCCAGCAGTGAACTAGCGGGGGGGCGAAATGAGCAGTTCTTC
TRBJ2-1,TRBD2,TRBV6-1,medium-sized,CASSVLAGAPYNEQFF,TGTGCCAGCAGTGTCCTAGCGGGGGCCCCCTACAATGAGCAGTTCTTC
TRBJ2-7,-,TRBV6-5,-,CASRRGGGRTEQYF,TGTGCCAGCAGGAGGGGGGGAGGGCGTACCGAGCAGTACTTC
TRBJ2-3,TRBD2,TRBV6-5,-,CATRLAGIGADTQYF,TGTGCCACCAGACTAGCGGGAATAGGTGCAGATACGCAGTATTTT
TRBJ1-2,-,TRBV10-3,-,CAISVELSAYGYTF,TGTGCCATCAGTGTAGAATTGTCTGCTTATGGCTACACCTTC
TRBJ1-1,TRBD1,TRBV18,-,CASSPTGGPMSNTEAFF,TGTGCCAGCTCACCGACAGGGGGTCCTATGTCGAACACTGAAGCTTTCTTT
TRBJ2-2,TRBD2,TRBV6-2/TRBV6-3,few,CASSSLAGGSGTGELFF,TGTGCCAGCAGTTCCCTCGCGGGGGGCTCGGGCACCGGGGAGCTGTTTTTT
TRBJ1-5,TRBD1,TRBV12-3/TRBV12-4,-,CASSRQGVEAQHF,TGTGCCAGCAGCCGTCAGGGGGTAGAAGCCCAGCATTTT
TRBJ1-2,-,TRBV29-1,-,CSVVDGGRLGYTF,TGCAGCGTTGTTGACGGGGGGCGCCTGGGCTACACCTTC
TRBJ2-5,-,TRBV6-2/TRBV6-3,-,CASSPRDTYQETQYF,TGTGCCAGCAGCCCTCGCGACACATACCAAGAGACCCAGTACTTC
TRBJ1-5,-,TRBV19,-,CASSIRTGHNQPQHF,TGTGCCAGTAGTATACGGACTGGCCACAATCAGCCCCAGCATTTT
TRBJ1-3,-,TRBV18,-,CASSPGLSSGNTIYF,TGTGCCAGCTCACCAGGACTTAGCTCTGGAAACACCATATATTTT
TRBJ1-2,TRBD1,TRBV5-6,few,CASSFQGALGYTF,TGTGCCAGCAGCTTTCAGGGGGCGCTTGGCTACACCTTC
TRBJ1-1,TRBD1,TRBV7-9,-,CASSSTGSTEAFF,TGTGCCAGCAGCTCGACAGGGTCCACTGAAGCTTTCTTT
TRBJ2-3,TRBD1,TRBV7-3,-,CASSLYRGSADTQYF,TGTGCCAGCAGCTTATACAGGGGTAGTGCAGATACGCAGTATTTT